This T cell receptor (beta chain) was obtained from a study of early T cells in non-severe SARS-CoV-2 infection. Study overall: Whole-blood bulk RNA, unsorted, was sequenced, and chains were unpaired. Whole-study findings and limits: Matching with VDJdb favored anti-spike CD8 responses (missing private and CD4 specificities).

Unique molecular identifiers were added to individual cDNA molecules. One entry per CDR3 protein, called by TCRdb with MiXCR from the 5' RACE reads. This sample has roughly 51,000 distinct CDR3 sequences, with roughly 7.8% found just once. Germline V CDR1 and CDR2: MDHEN, SYDVKM. This CDR3 spans 10 amino acids. This clonotype appeared a few times. The antigen is undetermined. One junction end does not reproduce the germline sequence, and a read error may be involved. The rearrangement joins TRBV28 to TRBJ2-7, with D tentatively TRBD2 (5 bases). The source is an adult who was a healthcare worker with PCR-confirmed SARS-CoV-2 infection or an uninfected control (not recorded which). Here the sequenced sample was whole blood, taken at baseline. The CDR3 coding sequence is TGTGCCAGCAGTTTACTCCGGTGCGGGTTC. This translates into CASSLLRCGF.